Listed below are T cell receptor beta chains from one sample, sequenced in a study of T-cell reconstitution after alpha-beta-depleted transplantation in children. TCRdb re-derived calls from the PCR reads in MiXCR, one entry per CDR3 protein. The sample consists of about 600,000 distinct CDR3 sequences, roughly 23% of them appearing once. The input for sequencing was PBMCs, mostly from graft donor cells, taken 360 days after TCRalphabeta/CD19-depleted stem cell transplant. Receptors originate from a boy under two years old who had a stem cell transplant for acute myeloid leukemia, so the T cells may come from the graft donor. Each CDR3 is given with its conserved first and last residue. Fields, in order: CDR3 length, J gene, V gene, clone size, D gene, CDR3 protein, CDR3 DNA. The D gene is left open where the match is weak. Where a row states a size, it is once, few, many or the class of an expanded clone; other rows omit it.

>16|TRBJ2-3|TRBV12-3/TRBV12-4|many|TRBD1
CASRHGQAYLEDTQYF
TGTGCCAGCAGACATGGACAGGCCTACCTTGAGGATACGCAGTATTTT
>17|TRBJ2-7|TRBV29-1|few|TRBD2
CSVASTSGGTPGPEQYF
TGCAGCGTTGCTTCCACTAGCGGGGGGACGCCGGGGCCAGAGCAGTACTTC
>13|TRBJ1-1|TRBV7-3|NA|TRBD1
CASSETGVAEAFF
TGTGCCAGCAGCGAGACAGGGGTGGCTGAAGCTTTCTTT
>14|TRBJ2-5|TRBV29-1|few|NA
CSVGRLITQETQYF
TGCAGCGTTGGACGGTTAATCACCCAAGAGACCCAGTACTTC
>12|TRBJ2-3|TRBV19|NA|NA
CASTSDKDTQYF
TGTGCCAGTACCTCCGACAAGGATACGCAGTATTTT
>15|TRBJ2-1|TRBV20-1|NA|TRBD2
CSASAPSGGYNEQFF
TGCAGTGCTAGCGCCCCTAGCGGGGGCTACAATGAGCAGTTCTTC
>14|TRBJ2-1|TRBV20-1|NA|NA
CSASGALVYNEQFF
TGCAGTGCTAGTGGGGCACTGGTATACAATGAGCAGTTCTTC
>12|TRBJ1-2|TRBV28|many|NA
CASSLQGNGYTF
TGTGCCAGCAGTTTACAGGGGAATGGCTACACCTTC
>13|TRBJ2-7|TRBV20-1|many|NA
CSAGTTRSYEQYF
TGCAGTGCCGGGACAACCCGCTCCTACGAGCAGTACTTC
>17|TRBJ2-1|TRBV7-2|once|TRBD2
CASSLVWRAGGRNEQFF
TGTGCCAGCAGCTTAGTGTGGCGGGCGGGGGGGCGCAATGAGCAGTTCTTC
>12|TRBJ2-7|TRBV12-3/TRBV12-4|few|NA
CASSSREYEQYF
TGTGCCAGCAGTAGCCGTGAGTACGAGCAGTACTTC
>13|TRBJ1-2|TRBV12-3/TRBV12-4|many|TRBD1
CASSPGQGNGYTF
TGTGCCAGCAGCCCCGGACAGGGTAATGGCTACACCTTC
>18|TRBJ2-3|TRBV4-2|NA|TRBD2
CASSRGTSGELSTDTQDF
TGTGCCAGCAGCCGTGGGACTAGCGGGGAACTTAGCACAGATACGCAGGATTTT
>12|TRBJ2-7|TRBV7-6|few|NA
CASSLDGVKQYF
TGTGCCAGCAGCTTAGACGGTGTGAAGCAGTACTTC
>13|TRBJ2-2|TRBV20-1|few|NA
CSARYRNTGELFF
TGCAGTGCTAGGTACAGGAACACCGGGGAGCTGTTTTTT